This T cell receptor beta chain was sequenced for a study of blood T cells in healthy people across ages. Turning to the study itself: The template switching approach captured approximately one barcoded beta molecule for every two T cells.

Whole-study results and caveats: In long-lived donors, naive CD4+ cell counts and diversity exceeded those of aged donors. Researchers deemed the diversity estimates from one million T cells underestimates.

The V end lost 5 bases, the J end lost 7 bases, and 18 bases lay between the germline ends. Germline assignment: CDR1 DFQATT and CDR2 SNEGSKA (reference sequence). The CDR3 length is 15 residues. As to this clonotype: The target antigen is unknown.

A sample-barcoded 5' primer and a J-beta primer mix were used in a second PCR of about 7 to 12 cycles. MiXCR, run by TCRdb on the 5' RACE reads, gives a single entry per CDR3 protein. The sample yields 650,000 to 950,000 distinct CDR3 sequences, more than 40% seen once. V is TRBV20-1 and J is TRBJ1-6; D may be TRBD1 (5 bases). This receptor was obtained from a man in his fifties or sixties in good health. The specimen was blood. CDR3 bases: TGCAGTGCTGCCTCAAGGGGACGGGTCAATTCACCCCTCCACTTT. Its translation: CSAASRGRVNSPLHF.